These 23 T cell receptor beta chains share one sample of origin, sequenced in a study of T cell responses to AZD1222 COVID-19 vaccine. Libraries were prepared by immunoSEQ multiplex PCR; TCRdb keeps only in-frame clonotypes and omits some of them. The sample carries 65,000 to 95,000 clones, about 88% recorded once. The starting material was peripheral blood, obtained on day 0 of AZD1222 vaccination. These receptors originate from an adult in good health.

CDR3 amino acids: CASSPGRGSYNEQFF. The CDR3 coding sequence is TGCGCCAGCAGCCCAGGGCGAGGGTCCTACAATGAGCAGTTCTTC. The chain joins TRBV4-1 to TRBJ2-1, with D possibly called TRBD1 or TRBD2 (5 bases each). Trimming shortened V by 4 bases and J by 1 base, and 11 bases separated the two germline ends. The CDR3 covers 15 residues. Germline CDR1 is MGHRA and CDR2 is YSYEKL.

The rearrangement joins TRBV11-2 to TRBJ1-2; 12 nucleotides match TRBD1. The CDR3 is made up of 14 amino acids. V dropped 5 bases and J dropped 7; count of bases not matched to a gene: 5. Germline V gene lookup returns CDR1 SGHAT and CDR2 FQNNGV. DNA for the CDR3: TGTGCCAGCAGCGGGGACAGGGGGCGCGGTGGCTACACCTTC. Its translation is CASSGDRGRGGYTF.

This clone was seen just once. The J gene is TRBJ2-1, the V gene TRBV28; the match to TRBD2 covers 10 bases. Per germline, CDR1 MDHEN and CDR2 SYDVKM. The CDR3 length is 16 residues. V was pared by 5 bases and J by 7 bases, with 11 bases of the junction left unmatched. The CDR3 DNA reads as TGTGCCAGCAGTCCTAGCGGGGGTAAATTCTGGAATGAGCAGTTCTTC. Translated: CASSPSGGKFWNEQFF.

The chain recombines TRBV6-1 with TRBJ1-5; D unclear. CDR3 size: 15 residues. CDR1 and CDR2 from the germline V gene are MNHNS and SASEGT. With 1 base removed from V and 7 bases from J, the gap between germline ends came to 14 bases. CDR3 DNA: TGTGCCAGCAGTGAAGACGGGGTATCTTGGCAGCCCCAGCATTTT. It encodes CASSEDGVSWQPQHF.

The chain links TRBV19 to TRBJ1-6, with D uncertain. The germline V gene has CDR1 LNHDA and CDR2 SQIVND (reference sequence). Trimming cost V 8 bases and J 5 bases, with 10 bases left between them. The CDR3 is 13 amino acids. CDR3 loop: CASRRENNSPLHF. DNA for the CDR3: TGTGCCAGTCGCCGAGAAAATAATTCACCCCTCCACTTT.

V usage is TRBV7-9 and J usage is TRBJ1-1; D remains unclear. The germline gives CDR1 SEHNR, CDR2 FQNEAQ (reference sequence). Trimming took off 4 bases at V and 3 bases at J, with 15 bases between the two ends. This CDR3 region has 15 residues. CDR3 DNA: TGTGCCAGCAGCTCCTCCCGGGGAGGATACACTGAAGCTTTCTTT. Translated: CASSSSRGGYTEAFF.

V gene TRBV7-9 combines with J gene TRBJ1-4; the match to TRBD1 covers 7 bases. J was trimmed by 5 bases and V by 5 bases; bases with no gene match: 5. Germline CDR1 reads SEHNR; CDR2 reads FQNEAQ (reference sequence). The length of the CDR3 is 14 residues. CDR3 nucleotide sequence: TGTGCCAGCAGCCGGGGACAGTCAAATGAAAAACTGTTTTTT. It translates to CASSRGQSNEKLFF.

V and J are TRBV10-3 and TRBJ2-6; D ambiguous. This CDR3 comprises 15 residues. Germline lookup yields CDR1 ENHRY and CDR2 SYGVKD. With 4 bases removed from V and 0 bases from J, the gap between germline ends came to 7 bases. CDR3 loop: CAISGGFSGANVLTF. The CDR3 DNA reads TGTGCCATCAGTGGGGGATTCTCTGGGGCCAACGTCCTGACTTTC.

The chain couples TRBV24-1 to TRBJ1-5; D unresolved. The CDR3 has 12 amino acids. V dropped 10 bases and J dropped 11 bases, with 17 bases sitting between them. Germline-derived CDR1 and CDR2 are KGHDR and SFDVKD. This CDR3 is CATEDGPGAQHF. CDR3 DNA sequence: TGTGCCACAGAAGACGGGCCTGGGGCCCAGCATTTT.

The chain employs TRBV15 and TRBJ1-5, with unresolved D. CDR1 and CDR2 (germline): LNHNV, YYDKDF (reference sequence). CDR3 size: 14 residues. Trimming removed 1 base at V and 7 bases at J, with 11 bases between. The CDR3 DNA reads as TGTGCCACCAGCAGAGGTGGGGTGGCCCAGCCCCAGCATTTT. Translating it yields CATSRGGVAQPQHF.

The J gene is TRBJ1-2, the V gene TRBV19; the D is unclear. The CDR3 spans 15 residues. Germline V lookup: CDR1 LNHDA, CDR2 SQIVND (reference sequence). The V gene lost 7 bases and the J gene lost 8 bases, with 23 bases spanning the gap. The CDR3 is CASTGTATDLRGYTF. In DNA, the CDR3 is TGTGCCAGTACGGGAACCGCGACGGATCTTCGGGGCTACACCTTC.

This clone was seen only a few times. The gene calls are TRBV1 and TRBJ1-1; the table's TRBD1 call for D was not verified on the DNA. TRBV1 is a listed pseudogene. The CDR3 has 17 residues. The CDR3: CTSSQGPSTGRRGEAFF. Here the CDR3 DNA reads TGCACCAGCAGCCAAGGCCCTTCGACAGGGAGAAGGGGTGAAGCTTTCTTT.

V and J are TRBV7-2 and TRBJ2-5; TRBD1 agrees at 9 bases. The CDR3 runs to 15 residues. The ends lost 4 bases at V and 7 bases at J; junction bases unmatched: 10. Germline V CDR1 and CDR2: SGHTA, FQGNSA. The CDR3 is CASSSRQGGTGTQYF. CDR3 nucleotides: TGTGCCAGCAGCTCCCGACAGGGGGGGACGGGGACCCAGTACTTC.

CDR3 DNA sequence: TGTGCCAGCTCACCACCGGGTAGGGCTGGTGAAAAACTGTTTTTT. Translated: CASSPPGRAGEKLFF. The rearrangement joins TRBV18 to TRBJ1-4; no clear D. The CDR3 has 15 amino acids. CDR1 is KGHSH, CDR2 LQKENI, per germline. Trimming stripped 0 bases from V and 7 bases from J, with 12 bases between.

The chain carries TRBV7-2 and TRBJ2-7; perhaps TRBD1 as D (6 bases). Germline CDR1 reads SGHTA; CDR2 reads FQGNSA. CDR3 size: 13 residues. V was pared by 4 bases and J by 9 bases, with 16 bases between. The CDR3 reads CASSSYRVLGQYF. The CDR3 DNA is TGTGCCAGCAGCTCCTACAGGGTGTTAGGGCAGTACTTC.

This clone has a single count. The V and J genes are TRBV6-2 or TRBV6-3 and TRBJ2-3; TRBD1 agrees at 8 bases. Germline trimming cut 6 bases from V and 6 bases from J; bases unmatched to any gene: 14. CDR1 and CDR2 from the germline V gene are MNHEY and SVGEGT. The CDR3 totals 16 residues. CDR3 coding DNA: TGTGCCAGCAGCCCTGGGACAGGCAGGTATTTGGATACGCAGTATTTT. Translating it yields CASSPGTGRYLDTQYF.

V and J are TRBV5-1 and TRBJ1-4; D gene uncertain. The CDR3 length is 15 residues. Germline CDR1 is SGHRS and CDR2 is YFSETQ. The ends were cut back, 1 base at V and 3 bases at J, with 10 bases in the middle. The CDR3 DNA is TGCGCCAGCAGCTTGAAAGGCAGACCTAATGAAAAACTGTTTTTT. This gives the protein CASSLKGRPNEKLFF.

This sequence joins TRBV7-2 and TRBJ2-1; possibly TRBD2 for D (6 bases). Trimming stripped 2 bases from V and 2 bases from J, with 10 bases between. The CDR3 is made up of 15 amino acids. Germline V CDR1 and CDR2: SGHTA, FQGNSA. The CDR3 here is CASSLRSGAYNEQFF. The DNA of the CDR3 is TGTGCCAGCAGCTTAAGGTCGGGGGCCTACAATGAGCAGTTCTTC.

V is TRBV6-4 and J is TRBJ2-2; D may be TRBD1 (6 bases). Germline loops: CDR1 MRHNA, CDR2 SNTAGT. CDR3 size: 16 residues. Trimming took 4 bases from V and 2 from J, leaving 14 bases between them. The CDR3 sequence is CASSASGQSNTGELFF. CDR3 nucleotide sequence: TGTGCCAGCAGTGCCAGCGGACAGTCCAACACCGGGGAGCTGTTTTTT.

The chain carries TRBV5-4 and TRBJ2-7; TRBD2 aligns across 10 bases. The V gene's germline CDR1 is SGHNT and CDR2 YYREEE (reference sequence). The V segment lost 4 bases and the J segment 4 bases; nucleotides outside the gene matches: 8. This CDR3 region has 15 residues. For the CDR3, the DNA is TGTGCCAGCAGCCACCGGGGACTAGCGAATTACGAGCAGTACTTC. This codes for CASSHRGLANYEQYF.

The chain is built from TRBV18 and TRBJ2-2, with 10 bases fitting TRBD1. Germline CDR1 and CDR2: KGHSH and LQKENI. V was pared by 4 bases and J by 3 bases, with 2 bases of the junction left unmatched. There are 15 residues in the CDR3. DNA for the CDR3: TGTGCCAGCTCACTGGGACAGGGGCACACCGGGGAGCTGTTTTTT. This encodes CASSLGQGHTGELFF.

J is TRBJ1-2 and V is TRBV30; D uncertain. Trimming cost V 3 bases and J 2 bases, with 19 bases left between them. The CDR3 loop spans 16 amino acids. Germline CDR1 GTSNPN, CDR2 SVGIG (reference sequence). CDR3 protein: CAWRGAVAALNYGYTF. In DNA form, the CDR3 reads TGTGCCTGGAGAGGTGCCGTCGCAGCCCTGAACTATGGCTACACCTTC.

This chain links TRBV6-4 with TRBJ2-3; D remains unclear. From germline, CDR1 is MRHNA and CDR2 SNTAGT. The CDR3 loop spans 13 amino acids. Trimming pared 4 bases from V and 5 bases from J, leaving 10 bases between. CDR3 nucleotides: TGTGCCAGCAGTGCCGGCCTCGGAGATACGCAGTATTTT. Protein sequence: CASSAGLGDTQYF.